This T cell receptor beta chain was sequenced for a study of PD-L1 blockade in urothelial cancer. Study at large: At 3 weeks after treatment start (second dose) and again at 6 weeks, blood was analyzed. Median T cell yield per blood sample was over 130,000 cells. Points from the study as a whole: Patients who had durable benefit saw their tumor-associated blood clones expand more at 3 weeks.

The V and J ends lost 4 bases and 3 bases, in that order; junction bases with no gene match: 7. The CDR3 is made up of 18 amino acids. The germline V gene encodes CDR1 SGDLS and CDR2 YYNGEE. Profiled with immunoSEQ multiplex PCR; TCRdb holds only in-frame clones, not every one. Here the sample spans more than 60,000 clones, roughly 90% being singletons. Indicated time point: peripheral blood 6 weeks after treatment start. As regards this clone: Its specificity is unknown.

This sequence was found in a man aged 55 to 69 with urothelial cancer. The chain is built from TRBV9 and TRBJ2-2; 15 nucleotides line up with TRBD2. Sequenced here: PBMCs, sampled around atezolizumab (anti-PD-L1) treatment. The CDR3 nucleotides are TGTGCCAGCAGCAAGGGACTAGCGGGAGGTTTGGACACCGGGGAGCTGTTTTTT. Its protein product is CASSKGLAGGLDTGELFF. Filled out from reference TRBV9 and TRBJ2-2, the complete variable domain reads DSGVTQTPKHLITATGQRVTLRCSPRSGDLSVYWYQQSLDQGLQFLIQYYNGEERAKGNILERFSAQQFPDLHSELNLSSLELGDSALYFCASSKGLAGGLDTGELFFGEGSRLTVL.